The clone carrying this T cell receptor beta chain was detected only once. Its specificity is unknown. The data are from a study of cytomegalovirus exposure and HLA in healthy donors. Study in general: In a previous analysis, 95 million to 130 million unique TCR beta sequences were found from 150 million to 200 million T cells. Membership in the Caucasian-associated ancestry cluster was found for around four fifths of 300 to 400 genotyped donors. Study conclusions and caveats: About 90% or about 30% of the time was how often most TCR beta V segments were productive, according to an earlier analysis.

The PCR ran on 60 Vbeta and 13 Jbeta primers. The table came from immunoSEQ multiplex PCR; TCRdb's copy has only in-frame clones and leaves some out. The profile shows 150,000 to 200,000 clones, 85% of them singletons. CDR3 length: 17 amino acids. The V gene's germline CDR1 is SGHVS and CDR2 FQNEAQ. Between the trimmed V and J ends, which lost 4 bases and 2 bases, there was a span of 20 bases. The sequenced material came from PBMCs. This chain uses TRBV7-8 with TRBJ2-5; D is possibly TRBD1 (6 bases). The TCR comes from a man younger than 30 in good health and CMV-seropositive. The DNA for the CDR3 is TGTGCCAGCAGCTCCCACAGGGTGGGACCCCAGCAAGAGACCCAGTACTTC. It codes for CASSSHRVGPQQETQYF.